A single TCR beta chain is shown here with its context. The antigen is not known. The data were produced by immunoSEQ multiplex PCR, yet TCRdb's version contains in-frame clones alone and is incomplete. The data show roughly 100,000 clones, 82% seen once. The record originates from a study of T cell responses to AZD1222 COVID-19 vaccine. Study overall: Second-dose recipients at about 4 or about 12 weeks were treated as one pooled group. Study-level points and caveats: Females outnumbered males among donors, who were mostly white British; clonal diversity was possibly underestimated. Among those given AZD1222, only 6 or 7 were seropositive at baseline.

Germline V gene lookup returns CDR1 SQVTM and CDR2 ANQGSEA. V was cut by 2 bases and J by 4 bases, with 11 bases left in between. This CDR3 has 13 residues. The receptor was derived from an adult in good health. The chain couples TRBV29-1 to TRBJ2-5; D gene unclear. Sequencing used peripheral blood, obtained on day 0 of AZD1222 vaccination. CDR3: CSVEKITGETQYF. For the CDR3, the DNA is TGCAGCGTTGAAAAAATTACCGGAGAGACCCAGTACTTC.